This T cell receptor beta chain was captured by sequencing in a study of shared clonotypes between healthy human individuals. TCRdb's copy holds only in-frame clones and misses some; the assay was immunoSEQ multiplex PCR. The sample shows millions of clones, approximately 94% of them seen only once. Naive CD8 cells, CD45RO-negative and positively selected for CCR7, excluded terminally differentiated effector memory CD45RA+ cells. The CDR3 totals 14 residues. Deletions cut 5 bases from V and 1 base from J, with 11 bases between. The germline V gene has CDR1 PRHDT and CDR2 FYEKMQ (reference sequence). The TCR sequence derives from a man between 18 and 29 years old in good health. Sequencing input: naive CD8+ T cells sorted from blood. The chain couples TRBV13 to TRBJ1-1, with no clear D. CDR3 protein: CASSGAEGNTEAFF. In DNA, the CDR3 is TGTGCCAGCAGCGGAGCCGAGGGGAACACTGAAGCTTTCTTT.